This T cell receptor (beta chain) was sequenced for a study of T cell changes during pregnancy in multiple sclerosis. The assay was immunoSEQ multiplex PCR, and TCRdb's table has in-frame clones only and misses some. This table holds approximately 58,000 clones, around 92% found once. The germline V gene has CDR1 SGHNT and CDR2 YYREEE (reference sequence). V dropped 4 bases and J dropped 8 bases, with 12 bases sitting between them. CDR3 size: 13 residues. The TCR originated in a female donor in good health, enrolled as a control in a pregnancy study. The chain couples TRBV5-4 to TRBJ1-4; D is possibly TRBD1 (5 bases). This specimen was peripheral blood, taken in the second trimester of pregnancy. CDR3 coding DNA: TGTGCCAGCAGCATTCAGGGAGGGGAAAAACTGTTTTTT. This sequence encodes CASSIQGGEKLFF.